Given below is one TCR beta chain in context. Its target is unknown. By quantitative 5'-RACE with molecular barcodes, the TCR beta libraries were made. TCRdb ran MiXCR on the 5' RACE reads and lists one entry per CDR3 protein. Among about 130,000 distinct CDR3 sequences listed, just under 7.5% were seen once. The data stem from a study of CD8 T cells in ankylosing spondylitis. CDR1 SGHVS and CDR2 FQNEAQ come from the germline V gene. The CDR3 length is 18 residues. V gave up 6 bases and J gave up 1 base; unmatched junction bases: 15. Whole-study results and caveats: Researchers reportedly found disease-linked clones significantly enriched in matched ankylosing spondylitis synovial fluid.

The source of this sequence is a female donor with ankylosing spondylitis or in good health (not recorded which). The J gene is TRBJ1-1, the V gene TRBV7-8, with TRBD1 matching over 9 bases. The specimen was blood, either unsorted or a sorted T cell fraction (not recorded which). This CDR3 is CASRFPDRGFPRNTEAFF. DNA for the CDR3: TGTGCCAGCAGATTCCCGGACAGGGGCTTTCCTCGGAACACTGAAGCTTTCTTT.